This T cell receptor beta chain was identified during a study of T cell responses to AZD1222 COVID-19 vaccine. General observations from the study: Baseline serostatus was positive in only six AZD1222 recipients. Spike-wide vaccine-associated CD4 TCRs dominated at 160-218 and 743-854. Repertoires were sampled only after the peak T cell response.

The data were produced by immunoSEQ multiplex PCR, yet TCRdb's version contains in-frame clones alone and is incomplete. The sample has 140,000 to 150,000 clones, about 92% seen once. Worth noting for this clone: No antigen is known for it.

Sequenced material: peripheral blood, taken after recovery from COVID-19. The TCR comes from an adult who had recovered from COVID-19.

The CDR3 DNA reads TGTGCCAGCGGGCTAGGGGGCAACACCGGGGAGCTGTTTTTT. Its translation is CASGLGGNTGELFF. The chain couples TRBV7-6 to TRBJ2-2; 7 bases are shared with TRBD1. Germline CDR1 SGHVS, CDR2 FNYEAQ. The CDR3 has 14 residues. The trim removed 8 bases at V and 2 bases at J, leaving 5 bases unmatched.